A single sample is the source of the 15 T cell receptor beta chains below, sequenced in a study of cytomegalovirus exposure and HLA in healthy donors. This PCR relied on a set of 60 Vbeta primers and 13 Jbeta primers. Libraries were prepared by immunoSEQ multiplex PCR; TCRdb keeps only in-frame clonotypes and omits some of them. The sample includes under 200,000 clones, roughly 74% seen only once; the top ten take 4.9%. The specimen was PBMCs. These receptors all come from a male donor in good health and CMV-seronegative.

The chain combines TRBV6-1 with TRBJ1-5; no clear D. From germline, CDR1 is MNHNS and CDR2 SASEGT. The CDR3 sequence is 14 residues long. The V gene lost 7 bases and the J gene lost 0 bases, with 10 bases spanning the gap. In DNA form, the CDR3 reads TGTGCCAGCAACCGCGGGGATAGCAATCAGCCCCAGCATTTT. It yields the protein CASNRGDSNQPQHF.

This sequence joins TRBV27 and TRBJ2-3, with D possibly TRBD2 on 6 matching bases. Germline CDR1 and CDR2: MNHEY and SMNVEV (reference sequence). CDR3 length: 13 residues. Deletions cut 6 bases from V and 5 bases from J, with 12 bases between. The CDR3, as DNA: TGTGCCAGCAGACTACTGGGGGGAGATACGCAGTATTTT. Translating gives CASRLLGGDTQYF.

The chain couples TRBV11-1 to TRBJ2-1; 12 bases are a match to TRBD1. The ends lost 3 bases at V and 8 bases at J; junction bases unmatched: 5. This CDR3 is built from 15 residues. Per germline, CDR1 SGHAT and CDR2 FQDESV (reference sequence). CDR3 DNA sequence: TGTGCCAGCAGCTTCGGGACAGGGGGCGTCGATGAGCAGTTCTTC. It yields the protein CASSFGTGGVDEQFF.

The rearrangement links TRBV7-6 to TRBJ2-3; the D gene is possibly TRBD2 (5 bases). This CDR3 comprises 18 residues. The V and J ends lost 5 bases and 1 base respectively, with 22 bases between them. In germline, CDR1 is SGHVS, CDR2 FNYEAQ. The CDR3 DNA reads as TGTGCCAGCAGCATGGGCAGGTCAGATAGCGTTGGCACAGATACGCAGTATTTT. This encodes CASSMGRSDSVGTDTQYF.

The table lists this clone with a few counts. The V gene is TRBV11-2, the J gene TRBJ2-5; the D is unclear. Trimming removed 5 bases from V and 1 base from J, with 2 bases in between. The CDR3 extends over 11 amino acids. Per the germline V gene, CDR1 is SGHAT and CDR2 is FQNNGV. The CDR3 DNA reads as TGTGCCAGCAGCCGCCAAGAGACCCAGTACTTC. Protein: CASSRQETQYF.

The CDR3 nucleotides are TGTGCCAGCAGCGTGGACACACTTAGCACAGATACGCAGTATTTT. It is translated as CASSVDTLSTDTQYF. This chain joins TRBV9 and TRBJ2-3; D is perhaps TRBD1 (5 bases). From germline, CDR1 is SGDLS and CDR2 YYNGEE. The CDR3 length is 15 residues. Trimming took off 2 bases at V and 0 bases at J, with 10 bases between the two ends.

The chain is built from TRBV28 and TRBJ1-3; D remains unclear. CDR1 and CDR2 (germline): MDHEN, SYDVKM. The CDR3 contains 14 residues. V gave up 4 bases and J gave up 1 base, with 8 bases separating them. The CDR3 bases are TGTGCCAGCAGTTCTAGCTATTCTGGAAACACCATATATTTT. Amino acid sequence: CASSSSYSGNTIYF.

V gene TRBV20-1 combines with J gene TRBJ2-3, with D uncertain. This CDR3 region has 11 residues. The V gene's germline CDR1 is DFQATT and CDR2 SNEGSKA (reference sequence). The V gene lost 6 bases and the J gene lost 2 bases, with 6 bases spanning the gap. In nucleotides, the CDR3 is TGCAGTGCAACAGACACAGATACGCAGTATTTT. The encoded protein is CSATDTDTQYF.

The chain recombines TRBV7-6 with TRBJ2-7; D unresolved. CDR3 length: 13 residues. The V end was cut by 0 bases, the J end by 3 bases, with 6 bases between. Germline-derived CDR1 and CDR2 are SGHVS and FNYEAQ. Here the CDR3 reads CASSLAEYYEQYF. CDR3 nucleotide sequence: TGTGCCAGCAGCTTAGCCGAGTACTACGAGCAGTACTTC.

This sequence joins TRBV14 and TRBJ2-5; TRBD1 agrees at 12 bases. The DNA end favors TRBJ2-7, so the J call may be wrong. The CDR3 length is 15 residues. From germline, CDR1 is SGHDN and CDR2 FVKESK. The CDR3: CASSRGTGGFYEQYF. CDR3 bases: TGTGCCAGCAGCCGAGGGACAGGGGGCTTTTACGAGCAGTACTTC.

CDR3 nucleotide sequence: TGTGCCTGGAGTTCGGGACTCGGCAATCAGCCCCAGCATTTT. It specifies CAWSSGLGNQPQHF. The chain links TRBV30 to TRBJ1-5; a weak D match, TRBD1 (5 bases). Trimming left V 2 bases short and J 2 bases short, with 10 bases between. The CDR3 totals 14 residues. Germline V lookup: CDR1 GTSNPN, CDR2 SVGIG (reference sequence).

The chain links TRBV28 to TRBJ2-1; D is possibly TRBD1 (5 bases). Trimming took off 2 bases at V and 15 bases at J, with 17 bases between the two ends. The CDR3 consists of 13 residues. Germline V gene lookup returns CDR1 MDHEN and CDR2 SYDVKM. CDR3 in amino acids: CASSLGFGRVAFF. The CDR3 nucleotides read TGTGCCAGCAGTTTAGGTTTCGGCAGGGTGGCGTTCTTC.

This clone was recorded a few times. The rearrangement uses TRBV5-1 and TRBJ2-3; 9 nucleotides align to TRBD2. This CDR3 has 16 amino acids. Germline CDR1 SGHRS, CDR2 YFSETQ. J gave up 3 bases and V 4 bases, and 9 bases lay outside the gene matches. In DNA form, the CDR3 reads TGCGCCAGCAGCCCTCGGGGTAGCGGGGGAACAGATACGCAGTATTTT. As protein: CASSPRGSGGTDTQYF.

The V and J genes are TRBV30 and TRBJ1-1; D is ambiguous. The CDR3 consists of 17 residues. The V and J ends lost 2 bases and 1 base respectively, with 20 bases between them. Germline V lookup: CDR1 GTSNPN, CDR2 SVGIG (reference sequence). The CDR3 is CAWSPYSSTFENTEAFF. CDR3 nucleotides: TGTGCCTGGAGTCCCTACTCCTCGACATTTGAGAACACTGAAGCTTTCTTT.

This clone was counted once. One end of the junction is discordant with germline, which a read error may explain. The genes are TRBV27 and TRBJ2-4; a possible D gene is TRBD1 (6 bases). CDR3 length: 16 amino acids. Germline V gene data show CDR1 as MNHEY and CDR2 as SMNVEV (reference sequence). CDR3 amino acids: CASSPRALGAKNIQYF. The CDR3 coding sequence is TGTGCCAGCAGTCCCCGGGCTCTGGGGGCCAAGAACATTCAGTACTTC.